This TCR beta chain was found in a study of cytomegalovirus exposure and HLA in healthy donors. Study at large: One earlier analysis, a look at roughly 180 million T cells, found more than 100 million unique TCR beta sequences. About 85 million unique TCR sequences came from HLA-typed donors in an early release.

Donors sampled were nominally healthy, though unrecorded immune exposures were likely. Both 60 Vbeta primers and 13 Jbeta primers went into the PCR. Here immunoSEQ multiplex PCR was the method, and the copy in TCRdb shows in-frame clones only, minus some. The table lists 90,000 to 150,000 clones, 65% to 85% of them singletons. In germline, CDR1 is SGHAT, CDR2 FQNNGV. V was cut by 1 base and J by 3 bases, with 10 bases left in between. The CDR3 covers 15 residues. This TCR derives from a man between 50 and 59 years old in good health and CMV-seronegative. The sample comprised PBMCs. The chain links TRBV11-2 to TRBJ1-5, with no clear D. CDR3 residues: CASSLGRSPNQPQHF. The CDR3 coding sequence is TGTGCCAGCAGCTTAGGGAGAAGCCCCAATCAGCCCCAGCATTTT.